The entry below describes one TCR beta chain. Its matching antigen is unknown. Germline trimming cut 5 bases from V and 4 bases from J; bases unmatched to any gene: 7. From germline, CDR1 is SEHNR and CDR2 FQNEAQ (reference sequence). CDR3 length equals 15 residues. The sample originates from a study of T cell responses to AZD1222 COVID-19 vaccine. The assay was immunoSEQ multiplex PCR, and TCRdb's table has in-frame clones only and misses some. The sample lists around 210,000 clones; roughly 94% were seen once. Broader study findings: Close to half of all spike-specific TCRs reportedly target regions of the variants that are unmutated. Baseline seropositivity occurred in only six AZD1222 recipients. Clonal diversity was possibly underestimated, and the donors were mostly white British, with more females. The breadth and depth of Spike-specific TCRs increased once two AZD1222 doses had been given.

This clonotype originated in an adult who received the MenACWY meningococcal vaccine as a control. Sequenced here: peripheral blood, sampled 28 days after the second dose of the MenACWY control vaccine. The rearrangement links TRBV7-9 to TRBJ2-7; 11 bases map to TRBD1. The CDR3 bases are TGTGCCAGCAGCCCAGGACAGGGGGCCTTATACGAGCAGTACTTC. It codes for CASSPGQGALYEQYF.